These T cell receptor beta chains were read from a single sample in a study of blood T cell repertoires in COVID-19. TCRdb's copy holds only in-frame clones and misses some; the assay was immunoSEQ multiplex PCR. The repertoire holds roughly 110,000 clones, with approximately 90% as singletons. Material for sequencing was peripheral blood. The origin of the receptors is a human donor with acute or convalescent COVID-19. The donor label of this sample is uncertain. CDR3s include the opening cysteine and the closing phenylalanine or tryptophan. D genes are given only for firm matches. Not all rows give a size; the values are once, few, many and, for expanded clones, a class.

TRBV4-1,few,.,TRBJ2-7,CASSQEPQTGFEQYF,TGCGCCAGCAGCCAAGAGCCCCAGACTGGCTTCGAGCAGTACTTC
TRBV6-5,.,TRBD1,TRBJ1-5,CASSYSGTGSNQPQHF,TGTGCCAGCAGTTACTCCGGGACAGGGAGCAATCAGCCCCAGCATTTT
TRBV4-2,.,TRBD2,TRBJ2-7,CASSQDSAGIPYEQYF,TGTGCCAGCAGCCAAGATTCAGCGGGAATCCCCTACGAGCAGTACTTC
TRBV4-3,.,TRBD2,TRBJ2-5,CASSQDGLAVRETQYF,TGCGCCAGCAGCCAAGATGGGCTAGCGGTTAGAGAGACCCAGTACTTC
TRBV5-1,.,TRBD1,TRBJ1-2,CASSLGQGGYGYTF,TGCGCCAGCAGCTTGGGACAGGGAGGCTATGGCTACACCTTC
TRBV6-2/TRBV6-3,.,TRBD1,TRBJ1-2,CASSYSTSGQGLWDYGYTF,TGTGCCAGCAGTTACTCGACCTCAGGACAGGGATTATGGGACTATGGCTACACCTTC
TRBV6-2/TRBV6-3,few,.,TRBJ1-2,CASSYPGGYGYTF,TGTGCCAGCAGTTATCCCGGGGGCTATGGCTACACCTTC
TRBV28,.,.,TRBJ1-2,CASSPPLILVSSNYGYTF,TGTGCCAGCAGTCCCCCTCTGATCCTAGTATCTTCTAACTATGGCTACACCTTC
TRBV5-1,.,TRBD2,TRBJ2-3,CASSLVLAGASDTQYF,TGCGCCAGCAGCTTAGTACTAGCGGGGGCTTCAGATACGCAGTATTTT
TRBV19,.,.,TRBJ1-1,CASSFGRYNTEAFF,TGTGCCAGTAGTTTTGGCAGGTACAACACTGAAGCTTTCTTT
TRBV27,.,TRBD1,TRBJ1-5,CASSRGQANQPQHF,TGTGCCAGCAGCCGGGGACAGGCCAATCAGCCCCAGCATTTT
TRBV7-2,once,TRBD2,TRBJ2-1,CASSNSGRWSNEQFF,TGTGCCAGCAGTAACAGCGGGAGATGGTCCAATGAGCAGTTCTTC
TRBV10-1,.,TRBD1,TRBJ2-7,CASSESRDRDHEQYF,TGCGCCAGCAGTGAGTCCAGGGACAGGGACCACGAGCAGTACTTC
TRBV28,.,.,TRBJ2-3,CASRRGTTDTQYF,TGTGCCAGCAGACGCGGGACCACAGATACGCAGTATTTT
TRBV19,few,.,TRBJ1-4,CASSQIGATNEKLFF,TGTGCCAGTAGTCAAATCGGAGCAACTAATGAAAAACTGTTTTTT
TRBV6-2/TRBV6-3,.,TRBD1,TRBJ2-1,CASSYTRDRGTSSYNEQFF,TGTGCCAGCAGTTACACCCGGGACAGGGGCACGAGCTCCTACAATGAGCAGTTCTTC
TRBV5-1,.,TRBD2,TRBJ2-1,CASSLQRTSASPANEQFF,TGCGCCAGCAGCTTGCAAAGGACTAGCGCATCCCCTGCCAATGAGCAGTTCTTC
TRBV28,.,.,TRBJ1-3,CASSLLSTPSGNTIYF,TGTGCCAGCAGTTTATTATCGACACCCTCTGGAAACACCATATATTTT
TRBV9,.,.,TRBJ1-1,CASSGQGTANTEAFF,TGTGCCAGCAGCGGGCAGGGGACGGCAAACACTGAAGCTTTCTTT
TRBV12-5,few,.,TRBJ1-2,CASGYNRRGYTF,TGTGCTAGTGGTTACAACAGGAGAGGCTACACCTTC
TRBV28,.,TRBD1,TRBJ2-7,CASSSPGTGAGYEQYF,TGTGCCAGCAGTTCTCCCGGGACAGGCGCTGGCTACGAGCAGTACTTC
TRBV18,.,TRBD1,TRBJ1-2,CASSPNSQGDLYGYTF,TGTGCCAGCTCACCAAATAGCCAGGGGGACCTCTATGGCTACACCTTC
TRBV5-6,.,TRBD1,TRBJ1-4,CASSRTGSHEKLFF,TGTGCCAGCAGCAGGACAGGTTCCCATGAAAAACTGTTTTTT
TRBV28,.,TRBD1,TRBJ2-7,CASSSPYTGQTVSYEQYF,TGTGCCAGCAGTTCGCCCTACACGGGACAGACGGTATCCTACGAGCAGTACTTC
TRBV27,.,TRBD2,TRBJ2-2,CASSLRTSVPPGELFF,TGTGCCAGCAGTTTAAGAACTAGCGTTCCCCCCGGGGAGCTGTTTTTT
TRBV28,once,.,TRBJ2-1,CASSLNNQRLHNEQFF,TGTGCCAGCAGTTTAAATAACCAGCGCCTACACAATGAGCAGTTCTTC
TRBV14,once,TRBD2,TRBJ2-1,CASSQGLAGGTEQFF,TGTGCCAGCAGCCAGGGACTAGCGGGAGGGACTGAGCAGTTCTTC
TRBV6-2/TRBV6-3,.,TRBD2,TRBJ2-3,CASSSLAGGYTDTQYF,TGTGCCAGCAGTTCCCTAGCGGGAGGGTACACAGATACGCAGTATTTT